This is a list of T cell receptor beta chains from one sample in a study of blood T cell repertoires in COVID-19. Produced via immunoSEQ multiplex PCR; TCRdb's table is partial and in-frame only. The top ten clones hold roughly 12% of a sample with about 190,000 clones, roughly 80% of them seen once. What was sequenced was peripheral blood. These receptors all come from a woman in her 50s with acute or convalescent COVID-19. Both conserved end residues are part of each CDR3. A D gene is named only where the DNA matches it firmly. A row's size may be missing; if present it is once, few, many or a size class.

>TRBV6-5|-|TRBJ1-5|-
CASSKTPAGPQHF
TGTGCCAGCAGTAAGACTCCTGCCGGGCCCCAGCATTTT
>TRBV5-4|-|TRBJ2-7|-
CASSLAGGTLSYEQYF
TGTGCCAGCAGCTTGGCAGGAGGGACCCTATCCTACGAGCAGTACTTC
>TRBV5-6|TRBD1|TRBJ2-7|-
CASSLEGQGSYEQYF
TGTGCCAGCAGCTTGGAAGGACAGGGCTCCTACGAGCAGTACTTC
>TRBV19|TRBD1|TRBJ1-4|-
CASSSGTGDEKLFF
TGTGCCAGTAGCTCCGGGACAGGAGATGAAAAACTGTTTTTT
>TRBV4-1|TRBD2|TRBJ2-7|-
CARRRQGLAGDLYEQYF
TGCGCCCGCCGCCGGCAGGGGTTAGCGGGAGACCTATACGAGCAGTACTTC
>TRBV7-2|TRBD1|TRBJ2-7|few
CASSTRQGGEQYF
TGTGCCAGCAGCACCAGACAGGGCGGGGAGCAGTACTTC
>TRBV19|TRBD1|TRBJ1-6|once
CASSTTQGAYYNSPLHF
TGTGCCAGTAGTACAACCCAGGGGGCCTACTATAATTCACCCCTCCACTTT
>TRBV25-1|TRBD2|TRBJ2-7|-
CASSELAGREQYF
TGTGCCAGCAGTGAACTAGCGGGGCGCGAGCAGTACTTC
>TRBV5-1|-|TRBJ1-3|-
CASSLEGPRSGNTIYF
TGCGCCAGCAGCTTGGAGGGGCCACGCTCTGGAAACACCATATATTTT
>TRBV21-1|-|TRBJ2-2|-
CASSPRDRGTGELFF
TGTGCCAGCAGCCCACGGGACAGGGGAACCGGGGAGCTGTTTTTT
>TRBV5-1|TRBD1|TRBJ1-6|-
CASSSGTANSPLHF
TGCGCCAGCAGCTCAGGGACAGCAAATTCACCCCTCCACTTT
>TRBV5-1|TRBD1|TRBJ1-4|-
CASSSGTGTNEKLFF
TGCGCCAGCAGCTCGGGGACAGGAACTAATGAAAAACTGTTTTTT
>TRBV7-9|-|TRBJ1-5|few
CASSLEYNQPQHF
TGTGCCAGCAGCTTAGAATATAATCAGCCCCAGCATTTT
>TRBV5-1|-|TRBJ2-1|few
CASSQAHNEQFF
TGCGCCAGCAGCCAAGCTCACAATGAGCAGTTCTTC
>TRBV9|TRBD2|TRBJ2-1|-
CASSAHGLAVYNEQFF
TGTGCCAGCAGCGCCCACGGGCTAGCGGTCTACAATGAGCAGTTCTTC
>TRBV11-2|TRBD1|TRBJ1-3|few
CASSSRRTGVNSGNTIYF
TGTGCCAGCAGCTCGCGCCGGACAGGGGTAAACTCTGGAAACACCATATATTTT
>TRBV12-5|TRBD1|TRBJ1-1|-
CASGLSQGLAGGKTEAFF
TGTGCTAGTGGTTTGTCCCAGGGGTTGGCAGGGGGAAAAACTGAAGCTTTCTTT
>TRBV28|TRBD1|TRBJ1-3|-
CASRPTGGISGNTIYF
TGTGCCAGCAGACCGACAGGGGGTATCTCTGGAAACACCATATATTTT
>TRBV4-2|-|TRBJ1-4|-
CASKGATNEKLFF
TGTGCCAGCAAAGGGGCAACTAATGAAAAACTGTTTTTT